The clone carrying this TCR beta chain was seen a few times. Its antigen remains unidentified. The data were taken from a study of T cell responses to AZD1222 COVID-19 vaccine. Trimming took 2 bases from V and 2 from J, leaving 11 bases between them. The CDR3 length is 15 residues. Germline V gene lookup returns CDR1 SGHKS and CDR2 YYEKEE (reference sequence). Points from the study as a whole: Clonal diversity may have been underestimated, and the donors were mostly white British, with more females than males.

Measured with immunoSEQ multiplex PCR; TCRdb has only the in-frame clones, and not every one. The data hold 150,000 to 170,000 clones, with 90% observed a single time. This sequence joins TRBV5-5 and TRBJ1-5, with no clear D. The sequences come from peripheral blood, collected on day 0 of AZD1222 vaccination. This clonotype originated in an adult in good health. CDR3 sequence reads: CASSLGMFGNQPQHF. CDR3 nucleotides: TGTGCCAGCAGCTTAGGTATGTTCGGCAATCAGCCCCAGCATTTT.